This entry features one TCR beta chain sequence. Its antigen is still unknown. Patients all relapsed after autologous stem cell transplantation, and there was variation in brentuximab vedotin exposure. The data derive from a study of PD-1 blockade in classical Hodgkin lymphoma. The table came from immunoSEQ multiplex PCR; TCRdb's copy has only in-frame clones and leaves some out. The sample gives some 100,000 clones, around nine tenths of which show up once; less than 3.5% is in the top ten. The CDR3 is 13 residues long. The V gene's germline CDR1 is MNHEY and CDR2 SVGAGI. V was clipped by 5 bases and J by 3 bases; unmatched bases: 4. Study conclusions and caveats: As was reported, newly diagnosed patients showed lower baseline TCR diversity than healthy donors did. Similar baseline diversity was found in complete responders and newly diagnosed patients. Causes of the repertoire differences remain undefined, possibly disease activity or prior therapy.

This chain uses TRBV6-5 with TRBJ2-7, with 7 bases fitting TRBD2. The origin of this receptor is a human donor with classical Hodgkin lymphoma. The sample in question was peripheral blood mononuclear cells (PBMCs), obtained at baseline. Here the CDR3 DNA reads TGTGCCAGCAGTCTTAGCGGGCACTACGAGCAGTACTTC. Its translation: CASSLSGHYEQYF.